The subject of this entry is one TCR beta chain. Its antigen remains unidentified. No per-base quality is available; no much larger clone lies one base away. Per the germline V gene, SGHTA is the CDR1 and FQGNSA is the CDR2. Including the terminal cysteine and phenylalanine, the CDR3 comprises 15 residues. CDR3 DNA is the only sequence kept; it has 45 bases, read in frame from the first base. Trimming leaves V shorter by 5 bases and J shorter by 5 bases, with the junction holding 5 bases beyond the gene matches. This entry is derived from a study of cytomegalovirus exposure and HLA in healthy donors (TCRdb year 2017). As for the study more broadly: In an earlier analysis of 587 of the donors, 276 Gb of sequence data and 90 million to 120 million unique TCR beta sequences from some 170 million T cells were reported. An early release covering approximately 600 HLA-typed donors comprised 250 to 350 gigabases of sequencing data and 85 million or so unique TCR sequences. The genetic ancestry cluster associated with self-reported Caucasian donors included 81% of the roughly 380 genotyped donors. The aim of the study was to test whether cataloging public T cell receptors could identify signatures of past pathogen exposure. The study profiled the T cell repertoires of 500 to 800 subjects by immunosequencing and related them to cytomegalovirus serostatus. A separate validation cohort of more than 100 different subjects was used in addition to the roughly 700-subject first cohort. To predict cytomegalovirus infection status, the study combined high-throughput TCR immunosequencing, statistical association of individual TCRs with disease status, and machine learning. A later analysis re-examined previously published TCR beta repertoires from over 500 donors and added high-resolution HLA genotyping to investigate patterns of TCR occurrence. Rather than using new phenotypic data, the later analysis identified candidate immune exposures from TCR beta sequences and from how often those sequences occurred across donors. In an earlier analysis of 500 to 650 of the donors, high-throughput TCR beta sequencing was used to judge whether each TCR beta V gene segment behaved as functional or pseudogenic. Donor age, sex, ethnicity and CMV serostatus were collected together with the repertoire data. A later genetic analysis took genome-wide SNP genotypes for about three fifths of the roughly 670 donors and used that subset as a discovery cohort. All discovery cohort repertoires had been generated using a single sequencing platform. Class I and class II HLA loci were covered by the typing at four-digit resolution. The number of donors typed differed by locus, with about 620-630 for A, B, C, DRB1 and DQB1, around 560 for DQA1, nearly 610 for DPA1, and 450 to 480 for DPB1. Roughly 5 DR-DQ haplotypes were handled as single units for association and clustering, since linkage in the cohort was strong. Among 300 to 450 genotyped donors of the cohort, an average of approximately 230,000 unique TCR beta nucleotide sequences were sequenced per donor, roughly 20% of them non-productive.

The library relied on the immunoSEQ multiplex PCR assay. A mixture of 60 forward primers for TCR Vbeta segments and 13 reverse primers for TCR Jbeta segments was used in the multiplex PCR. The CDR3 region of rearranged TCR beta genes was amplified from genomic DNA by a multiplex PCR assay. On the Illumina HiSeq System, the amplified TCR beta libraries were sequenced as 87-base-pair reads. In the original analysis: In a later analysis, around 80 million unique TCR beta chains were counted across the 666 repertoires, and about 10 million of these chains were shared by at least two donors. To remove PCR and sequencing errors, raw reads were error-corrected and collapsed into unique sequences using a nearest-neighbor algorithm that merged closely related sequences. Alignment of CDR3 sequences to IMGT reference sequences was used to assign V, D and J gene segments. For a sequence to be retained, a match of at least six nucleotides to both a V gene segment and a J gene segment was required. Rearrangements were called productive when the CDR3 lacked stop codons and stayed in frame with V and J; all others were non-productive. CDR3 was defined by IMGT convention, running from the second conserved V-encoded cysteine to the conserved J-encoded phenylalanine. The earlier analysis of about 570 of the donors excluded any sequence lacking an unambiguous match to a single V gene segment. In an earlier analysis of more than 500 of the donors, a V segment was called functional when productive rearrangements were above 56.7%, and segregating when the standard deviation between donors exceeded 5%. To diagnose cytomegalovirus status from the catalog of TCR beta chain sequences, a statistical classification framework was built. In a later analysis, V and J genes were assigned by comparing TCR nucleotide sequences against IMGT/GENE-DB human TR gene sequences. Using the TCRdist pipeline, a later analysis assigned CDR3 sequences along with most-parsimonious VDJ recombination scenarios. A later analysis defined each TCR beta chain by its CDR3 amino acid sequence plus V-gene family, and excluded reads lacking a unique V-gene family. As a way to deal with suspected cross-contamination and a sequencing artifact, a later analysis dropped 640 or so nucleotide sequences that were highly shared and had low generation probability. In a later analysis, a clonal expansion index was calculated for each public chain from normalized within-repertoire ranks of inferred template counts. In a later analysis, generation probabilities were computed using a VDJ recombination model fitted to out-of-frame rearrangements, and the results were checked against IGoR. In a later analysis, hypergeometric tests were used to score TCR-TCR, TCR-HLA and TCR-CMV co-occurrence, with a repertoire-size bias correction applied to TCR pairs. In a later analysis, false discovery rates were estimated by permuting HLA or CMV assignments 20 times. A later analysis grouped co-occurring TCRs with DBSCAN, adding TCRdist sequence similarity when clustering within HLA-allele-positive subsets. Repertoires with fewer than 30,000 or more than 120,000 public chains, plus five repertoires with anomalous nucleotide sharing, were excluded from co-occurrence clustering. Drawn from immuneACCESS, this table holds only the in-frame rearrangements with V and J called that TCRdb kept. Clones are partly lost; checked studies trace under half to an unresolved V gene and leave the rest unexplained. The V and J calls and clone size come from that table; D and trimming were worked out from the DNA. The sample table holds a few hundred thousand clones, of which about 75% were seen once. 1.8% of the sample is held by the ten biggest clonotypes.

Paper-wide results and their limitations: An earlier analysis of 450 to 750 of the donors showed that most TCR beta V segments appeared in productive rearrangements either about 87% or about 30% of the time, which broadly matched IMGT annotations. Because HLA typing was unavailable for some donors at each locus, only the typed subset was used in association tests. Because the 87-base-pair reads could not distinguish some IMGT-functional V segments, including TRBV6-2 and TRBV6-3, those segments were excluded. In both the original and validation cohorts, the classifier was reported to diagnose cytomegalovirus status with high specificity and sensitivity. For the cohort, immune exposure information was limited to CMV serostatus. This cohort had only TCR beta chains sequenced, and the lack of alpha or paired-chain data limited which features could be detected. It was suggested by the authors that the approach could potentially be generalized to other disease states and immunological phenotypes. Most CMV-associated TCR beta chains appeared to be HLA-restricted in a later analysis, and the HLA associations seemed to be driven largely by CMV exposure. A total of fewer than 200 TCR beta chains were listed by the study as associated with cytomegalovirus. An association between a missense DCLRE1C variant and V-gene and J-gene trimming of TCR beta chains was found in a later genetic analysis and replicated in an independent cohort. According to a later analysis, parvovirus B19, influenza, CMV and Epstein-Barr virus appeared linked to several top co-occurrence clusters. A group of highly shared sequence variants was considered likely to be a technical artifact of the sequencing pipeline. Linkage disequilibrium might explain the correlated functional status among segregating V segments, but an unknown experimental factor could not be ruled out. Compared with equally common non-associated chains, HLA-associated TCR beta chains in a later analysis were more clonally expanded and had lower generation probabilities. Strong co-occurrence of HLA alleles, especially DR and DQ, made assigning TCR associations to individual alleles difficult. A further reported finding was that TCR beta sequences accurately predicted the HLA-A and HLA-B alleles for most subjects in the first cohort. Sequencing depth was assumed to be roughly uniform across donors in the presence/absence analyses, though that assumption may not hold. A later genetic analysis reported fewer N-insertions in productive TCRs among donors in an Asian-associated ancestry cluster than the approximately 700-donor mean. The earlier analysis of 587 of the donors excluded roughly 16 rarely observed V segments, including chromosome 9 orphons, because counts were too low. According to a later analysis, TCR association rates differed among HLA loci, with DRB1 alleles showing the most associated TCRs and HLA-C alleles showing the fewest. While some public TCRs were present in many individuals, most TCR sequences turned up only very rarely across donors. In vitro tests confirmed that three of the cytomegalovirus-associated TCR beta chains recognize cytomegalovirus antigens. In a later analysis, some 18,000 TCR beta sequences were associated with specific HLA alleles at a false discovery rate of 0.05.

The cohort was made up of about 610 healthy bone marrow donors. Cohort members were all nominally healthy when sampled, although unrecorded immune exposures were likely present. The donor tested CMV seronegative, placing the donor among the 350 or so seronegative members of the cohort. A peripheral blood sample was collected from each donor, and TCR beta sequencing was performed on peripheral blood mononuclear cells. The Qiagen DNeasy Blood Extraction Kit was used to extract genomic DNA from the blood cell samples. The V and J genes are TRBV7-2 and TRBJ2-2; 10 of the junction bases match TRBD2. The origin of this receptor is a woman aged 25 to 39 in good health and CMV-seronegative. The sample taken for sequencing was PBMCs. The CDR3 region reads CASSPLAGDTGELFF. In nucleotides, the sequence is TGTGCCAGCAGCCCGCTAGCGGGGGATACCGGGGAGCTGTTTTTT.